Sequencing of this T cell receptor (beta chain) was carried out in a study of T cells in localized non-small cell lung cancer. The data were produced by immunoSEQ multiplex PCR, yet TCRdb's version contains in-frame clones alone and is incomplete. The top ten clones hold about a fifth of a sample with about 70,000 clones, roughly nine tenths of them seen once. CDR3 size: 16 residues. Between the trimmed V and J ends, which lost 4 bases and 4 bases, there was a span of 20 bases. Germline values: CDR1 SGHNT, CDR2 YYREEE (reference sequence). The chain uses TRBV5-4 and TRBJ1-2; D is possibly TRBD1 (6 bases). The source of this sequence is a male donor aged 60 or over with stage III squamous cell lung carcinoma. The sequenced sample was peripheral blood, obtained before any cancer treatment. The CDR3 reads CASSPLIPGGSYGYTF. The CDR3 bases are TGTGCCAGCAGCCCCTTGATTCCGGGGGGCAGCTATGGCTACACCTTC.